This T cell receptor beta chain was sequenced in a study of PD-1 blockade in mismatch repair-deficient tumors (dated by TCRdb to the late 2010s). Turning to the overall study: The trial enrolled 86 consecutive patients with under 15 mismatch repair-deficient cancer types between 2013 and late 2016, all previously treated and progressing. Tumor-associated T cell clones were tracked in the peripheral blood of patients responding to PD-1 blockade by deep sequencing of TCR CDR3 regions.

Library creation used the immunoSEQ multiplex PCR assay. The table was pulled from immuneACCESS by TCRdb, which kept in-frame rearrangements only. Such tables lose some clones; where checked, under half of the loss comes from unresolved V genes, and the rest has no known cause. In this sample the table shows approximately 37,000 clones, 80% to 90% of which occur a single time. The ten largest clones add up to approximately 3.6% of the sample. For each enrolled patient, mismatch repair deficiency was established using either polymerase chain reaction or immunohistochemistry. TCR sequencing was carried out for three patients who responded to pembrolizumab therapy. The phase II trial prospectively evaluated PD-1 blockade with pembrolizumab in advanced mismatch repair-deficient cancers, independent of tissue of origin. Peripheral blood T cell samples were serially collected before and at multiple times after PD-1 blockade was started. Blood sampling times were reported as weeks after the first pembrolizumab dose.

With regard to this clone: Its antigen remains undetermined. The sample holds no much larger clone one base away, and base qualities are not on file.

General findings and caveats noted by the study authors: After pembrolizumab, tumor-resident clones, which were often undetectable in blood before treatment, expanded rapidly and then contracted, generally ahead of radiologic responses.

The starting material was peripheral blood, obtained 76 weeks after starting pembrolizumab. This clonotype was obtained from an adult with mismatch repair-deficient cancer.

The CDR3 reads CSVLRTGSYEQYF. The nucleotide sequence reads TGCAGCGTGCTTCGGACAGGATCCTACGAGCAGTACTTC. The chain was built from TRBV29-1 and TRBJ2-7; the junction holds 7 bases that match TRBD1. CDR1 and CDR2, looked up from the germline V gene, are SQVTM and ANQGSEA. The CDR3, from cysteine to phenylalanine, totals 13 residues. Only CDR3 DNA is held: 39 bases, read in frame from base 1. V and J are trimmed by 6 bases and 1 base, and the gene matches miss 6 bases of the junction.